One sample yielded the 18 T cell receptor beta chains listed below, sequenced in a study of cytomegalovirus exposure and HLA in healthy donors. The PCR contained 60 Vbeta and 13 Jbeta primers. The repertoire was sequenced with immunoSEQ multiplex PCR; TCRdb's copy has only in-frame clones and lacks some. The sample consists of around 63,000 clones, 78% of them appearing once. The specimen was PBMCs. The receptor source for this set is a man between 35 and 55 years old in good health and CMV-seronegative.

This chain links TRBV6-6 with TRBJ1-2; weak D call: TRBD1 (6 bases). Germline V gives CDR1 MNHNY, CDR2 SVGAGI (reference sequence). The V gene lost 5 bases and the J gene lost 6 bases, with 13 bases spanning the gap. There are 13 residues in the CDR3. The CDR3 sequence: CASSHTGRNGYTF. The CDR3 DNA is TGTGCCAGCAGTCACACAGGGAGAAATGGCTACACCTTC.

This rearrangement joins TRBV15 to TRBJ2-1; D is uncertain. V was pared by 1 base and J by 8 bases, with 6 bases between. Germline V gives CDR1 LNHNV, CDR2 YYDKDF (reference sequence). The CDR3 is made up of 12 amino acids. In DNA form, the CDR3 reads TGTGCCACCAGCAGAGTTTTCGATGAGCAGTTCTTC. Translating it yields CATSRVFDEQFF.

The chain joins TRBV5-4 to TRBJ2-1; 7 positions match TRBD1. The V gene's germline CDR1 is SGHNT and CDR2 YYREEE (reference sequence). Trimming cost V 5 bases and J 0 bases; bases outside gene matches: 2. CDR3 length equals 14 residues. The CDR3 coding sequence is TGTGCCAGCAGAGACAGGGCCTCCTACAATGAGCAGTTCTTC. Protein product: CASRDRASYNEQFF.

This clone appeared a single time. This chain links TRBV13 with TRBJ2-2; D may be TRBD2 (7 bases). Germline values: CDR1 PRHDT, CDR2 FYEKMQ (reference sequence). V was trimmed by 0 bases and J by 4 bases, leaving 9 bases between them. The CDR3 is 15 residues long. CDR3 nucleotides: TGTGCCAGCAGCTTAGGCGGGGGGCCCACCGGGGAGCTGTTTTTT. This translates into CASSLGGGPTGELFF.

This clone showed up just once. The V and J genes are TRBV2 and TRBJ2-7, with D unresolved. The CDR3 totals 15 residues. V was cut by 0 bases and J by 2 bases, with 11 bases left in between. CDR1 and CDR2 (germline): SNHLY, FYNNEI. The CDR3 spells CASSEAAANTYEQYF. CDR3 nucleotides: TGTGCCAGCAGTGAAGCGGCGGCCAACACCTACGAGCAGTACTTC.

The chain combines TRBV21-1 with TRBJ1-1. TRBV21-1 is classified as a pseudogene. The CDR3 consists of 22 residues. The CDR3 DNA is TGTGCCAGCAGCAAAAGATATTCGGGGGGCAATGACGGCAAGTACCAGAACACTGAAGCTTTCTTT. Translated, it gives CASSKRYSGGNDGKYQNTEAFF.

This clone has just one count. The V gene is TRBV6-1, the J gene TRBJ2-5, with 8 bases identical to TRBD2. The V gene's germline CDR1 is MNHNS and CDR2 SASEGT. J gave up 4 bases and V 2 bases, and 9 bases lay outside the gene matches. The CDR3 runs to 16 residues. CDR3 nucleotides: TGTGCCAGCAGTGAACCAGCGGGAGTGTCGCTAGAGACCCAGTACTTC. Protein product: CASSEPAGVSLETQYF.

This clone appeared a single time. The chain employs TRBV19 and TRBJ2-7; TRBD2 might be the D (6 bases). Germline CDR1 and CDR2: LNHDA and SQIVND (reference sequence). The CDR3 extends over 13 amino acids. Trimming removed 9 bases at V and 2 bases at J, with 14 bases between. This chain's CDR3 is CASANGSPYEQYF. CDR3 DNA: TGTGCCAGCGCAAACGGGAGCCCCTACGAGCAGTACTTC.

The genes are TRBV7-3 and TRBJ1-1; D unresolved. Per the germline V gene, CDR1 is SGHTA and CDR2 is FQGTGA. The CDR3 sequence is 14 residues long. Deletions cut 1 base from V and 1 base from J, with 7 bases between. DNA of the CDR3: TGTGCCAGCAGCTTAAGTGGGCAGAACACTGAAGCTTTCTTT. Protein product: CASSLSGQNTEAFF.

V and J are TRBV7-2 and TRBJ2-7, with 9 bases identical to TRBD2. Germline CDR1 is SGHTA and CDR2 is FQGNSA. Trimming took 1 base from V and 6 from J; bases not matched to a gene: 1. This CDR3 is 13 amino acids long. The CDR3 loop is CASSLEREAEQYF. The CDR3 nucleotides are TGTGCCAGCAGCTTAGAGCGGGAGGCCGAGCAGTACTTC.

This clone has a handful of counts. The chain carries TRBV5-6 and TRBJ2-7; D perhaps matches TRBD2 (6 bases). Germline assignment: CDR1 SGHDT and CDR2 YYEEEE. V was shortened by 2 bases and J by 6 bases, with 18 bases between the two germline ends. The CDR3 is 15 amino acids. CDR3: CASSFVGGNRFEQYF. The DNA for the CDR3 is TGTGCCAGCAGCTTTGTGGGGGGAAATCGTTTCGAGCAGTACTTC.

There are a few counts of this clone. The CDR3 spells CASSERTSGQETQYF. CDR3 DNA: TGCGCCAGCAGTGAGCGGACTAGCGGCCAAGAGACCCAGTACTTC. The chain carries TRBV10-1 and TRBJ2-5; 10 bases match TRBD2. The germline CDR1 and CDR2 sequences are WNHNN and SYGVQD (reference sequence). V gave up 2 bases and J gave up 1 base; unmatched junction bases: 1. This CDR3 has 15 amino acids.

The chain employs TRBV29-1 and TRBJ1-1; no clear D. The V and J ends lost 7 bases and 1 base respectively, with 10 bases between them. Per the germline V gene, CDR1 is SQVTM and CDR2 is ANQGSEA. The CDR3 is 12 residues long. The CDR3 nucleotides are TGCAGCGCGACAAACAGGAACACTGAAGCTTTCTTT. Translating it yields CSATNRNTEAFF.

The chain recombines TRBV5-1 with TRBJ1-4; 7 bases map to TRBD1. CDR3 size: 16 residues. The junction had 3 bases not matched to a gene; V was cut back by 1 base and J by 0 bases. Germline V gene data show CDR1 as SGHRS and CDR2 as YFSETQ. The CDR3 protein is CASSLLGTATNEKLFF. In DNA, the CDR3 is TGCGCCAGCAGCTTGCTCGGGACAGCAACTAATGAAAAACTGTTTTTT. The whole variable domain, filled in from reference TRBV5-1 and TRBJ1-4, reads KAGVTQTPRYLIKTRGQQVTLSCSPISGHRSVSWYQQTPGQGLQFLFEYFSETQRNKGNFPGRFSGRQFSNSRSEMNVSTLELGDSALYLCASSLLGTATNEKLFFGSGTQLSVL.

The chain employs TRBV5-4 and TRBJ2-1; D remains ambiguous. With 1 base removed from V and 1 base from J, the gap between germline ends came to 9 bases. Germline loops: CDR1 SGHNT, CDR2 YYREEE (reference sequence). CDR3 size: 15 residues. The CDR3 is CASSLITSSYNEQFF. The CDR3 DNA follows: TGTGCCAGCAGCTTGATAACTTCATCCTACAATGAGCAGTTCTTC.

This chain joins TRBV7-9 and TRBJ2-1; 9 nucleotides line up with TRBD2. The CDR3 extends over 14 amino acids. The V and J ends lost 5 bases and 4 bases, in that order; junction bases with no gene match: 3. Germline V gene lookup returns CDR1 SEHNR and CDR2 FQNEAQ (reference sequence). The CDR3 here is CASSSLAGYNEQFF. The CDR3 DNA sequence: TGTGCCAGCAGCAGTCTAGCGGGATACAATGAGCAGTTCTTC.

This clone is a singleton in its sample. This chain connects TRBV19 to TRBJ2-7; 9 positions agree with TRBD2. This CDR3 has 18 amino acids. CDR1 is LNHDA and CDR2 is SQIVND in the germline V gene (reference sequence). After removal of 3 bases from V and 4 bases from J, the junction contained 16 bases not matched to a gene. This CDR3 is CASSMRLAGPLRAYEQYF. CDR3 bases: TGTGCCAGTAGTATGCGGCTAGCGGGACCCTTACGGGCATACGAGCAGTACTTC.

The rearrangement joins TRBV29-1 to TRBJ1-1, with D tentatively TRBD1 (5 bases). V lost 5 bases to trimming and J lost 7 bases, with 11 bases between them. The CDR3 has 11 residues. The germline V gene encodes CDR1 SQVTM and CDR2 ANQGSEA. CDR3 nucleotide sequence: TGCAGCGTTAAAATACAGGATGAAGCTTTCTTT. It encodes CSVKIQDEAFF.